The clone carrying this T cell receptor beta chain occurred many times. Its cognate antigen is unknown. This record belongs to a study of T cells in Graves' hyperthyroidism and ophthalmopathy. Study conclusions and caveats: By a 13 V-J model, ophthalmopathy was set apart from stable hyperthyroidism. The model anticipated ophthalmopathy a median 6.5 months pre-onset. Blood also carried most thyroid clonotypes expanded above 0.001.

What was amplified from RNA transcripts were TCR beta CDR3 regions. The study used the HTBI primer set for a first-round RT-PCR of the TCR CDR3. TCRdb itself ran the multiplex PCR reads through MiXCR, one entry per CDR3 protein. The profile shows around 690,000 distinct CDR3 sequences, roughly 17% of them singletons. Trimming removed 6 bases from V and 3 bases from J; junction bases left unmatched: 6. CDR1 is MNHEY and CDR2 is SVGEGT in the germline V gene. The CDR3 is 14 residues long. The sample consisted of blood. The receptor's source is a man in his forties or fifties with Graves' hyperthyroidism. The rearrangement joins TRBV6-2 or TRBV6-3 to TRBJ2-7; TRBD2 aligns across 9 bases. CDR3 residues: CASRNSGSFYEQYF. The CDR3 DNA follows: TGTGCCAGCAGGAATAGCGGGAGTTTCTACGAGCAGTACTTC.